This T cell receptor beta chain came from a study of blood T cell repertoires in COVID-19. Study summary: Donors in the United States, Italy and Spain gave samples during acute or convalescent COVID-19. The cDNA or gDNA used as material had been derived from T cells, B-cell-depleted T cells, or PBMCs.

This CDR3 has 15 residues. Losses at the gene ends were 1 base for V and 5 bases for J; bases not matched to a gene: 6. In germline, CDR1 is LGHNA, CDR2 YSLEER. Authors' methods: Quantification of nucleated cells was approximated via reference gene primer amplification. The repertoire was sequenced with immunoSEQ multiplex PCR; TCRdb's copy has only in-frame clones and lacks some. The DNA was the basis for D and trimming; V, J and clone size are from that table. This table holds approximately 130,000 clones, about 86% found once. The source material was peripheral blood. The clonotype comes from a woman aged 60-75 years with active or convalescent COVID-19. This chain links TRBV4-3 with TRBJ2-5; TRBD2 agrees at 8 bases. The DNA of the CDR3 is TGCGCCAGCAGCCAAGGCACTAGCGGCCACGAGACCCAGTACTTC. Its protein is CASSQGTSGHETQYF.